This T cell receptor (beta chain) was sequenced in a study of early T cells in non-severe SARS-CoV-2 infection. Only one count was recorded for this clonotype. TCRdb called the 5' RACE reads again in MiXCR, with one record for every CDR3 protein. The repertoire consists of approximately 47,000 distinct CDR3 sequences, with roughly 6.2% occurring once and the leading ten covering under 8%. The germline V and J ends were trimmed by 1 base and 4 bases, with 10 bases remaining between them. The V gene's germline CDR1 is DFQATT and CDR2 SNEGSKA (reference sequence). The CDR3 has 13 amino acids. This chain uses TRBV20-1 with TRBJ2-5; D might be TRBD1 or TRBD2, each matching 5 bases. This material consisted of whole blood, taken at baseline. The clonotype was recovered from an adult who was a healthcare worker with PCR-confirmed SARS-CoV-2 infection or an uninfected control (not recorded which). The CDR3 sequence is CSARGHGTETQYF. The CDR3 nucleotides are TGCAGTGCTAGAGGCCACGGGACAGAGACCCAGTACTTC.